The clone carrying this T cell receptor beta chain was observed a handful of times. Its cognate antigen is unknown. CDR1 and CDR2 from the germline V gene are LNHDA and SQIVND (reference sequence). Deletions cut 5 bases from V and 8 bases from J, with 13 bases between. The CDR3 spans 14 residues. The data were taken from a study of T cell repertoires in cytomegalovirus infection. Study as a whole: Public TCR beta signatures indicated both CMV infection and matching HLA type.

TCRdb analysed the reads with MiXCR anew, one entry per CDR3 protein. The profile shows approximately 70,000 distinct CDR3 sequences, approximately 22% of them singletons. The rearrangement uses TRBV19 and TRBJ1-6, with D uncertain. This clonotype originated in a human donor in good health (CMV status not recorded). Some clones in this sample may be carry-over from other donors' samples. Sample: PBMCs, sequenced either directly or after in vitro stimulation (not recorded which). The CDR3 region is CASSGNSGYSPLHF. In DNA, the CDR3 is TGTGCCAGTAGTGGAAACAGCGGATATTCACCCCTCCACTTT. Filled out from reference TRBV19 and TRBJ1-6, the complete variable domain reads DGGITQSPKYLFRKEGQNVTLSCEQNLNHDAMYWYRQDPGQGLRLIYYSQIVNDFQKGDIAEGYSVSREKKESFPLTVTSAQKNPTAFYLCASSGNSGYSPLHFGNGTRLTVT.